This record covers a single T cell receptor (beta chain). V lost 3 bases and J 12 bases, leaving 9 bases between the germline ends. Germline V CDR1 and CDR2: SQVTM, ANQGSEA. The CDR3 sequence is 10 residues long. This entry comes from a study of blood T cells in healthy people across ages. The second PCR ran about 6 to 12 cycles with a sample-barcoded 5' primer and J-beta primers. TCRdb reprocessed the 5' RACE reads via MiXCR and lists one record per CDR3 protein. The sample carries roughly 900,000 distinct CDR3 sequences, about 48% recorded once. The specimen sequenced was blood. The sequence was obtained from a young man in good health. V is TRBV29-1 and J is TRBJ2-1; unclear D gene. CDR3 sequence reads: CSVEFDLQFF. CDR3 in DNA: TGCAGCGTTGAGTTTGACCTGCAGTTCTTC.